The 16 T cell receptor beta chains below come from one sample, sequenced in a study of shared clonotypes between healthy human individuals. Repertoires were generated with immunoSEQ multiplex PCR, while TCRdb's copy carries only in-frame clones and drops some. The table has roughly 2.6 million clones, 90% to 95% seen once. Sequencing was carried out using naive CD4+ T cells sorted from blood. The subset here: CD45RA+ positively selected. The receptors derive from a young man in good health.

The chain couples TRBV4-1 to TRBJ1-6; D remains unclear. Looked up from germline, CDR1 is MGHRA and CDR2 is YSYEKL. The CDR3 extends over 8 amino acids. V gave up 4 bases and J gave up 16 bases, with 2 bases separating them. The CDR3 DNA is TGCGCCAGCAGCCTACTCCACTTT. Its protein product is CASSLLHF.

The chain is built from TRBV10-3 and TRBJ1-3; D unclear. This CDR3 is 16 amino acids long. Germline V gene sequence: CDR1 ENHRY, CDR2 SYGVKD. Trimming left V 2 bases short and J 1 base short, with 12 bases between. CDR3 nucleotide sequence: TGTGCCATCAGTGAGCGGAACAGCGAATCTGGAAACACCATATATTTT. It codes for CAISERNSESGNTIYF.

This clone was counted between two and nine times. V and J are TRBV2 and TRBJ2-1; possible D gene TRBD2, 6 bases. From germline, CDR1 is SNHLY and CDR2 FYNNEI. The CDR3 extends over 13 amino acids. Deletions cut 6 bases from V and 6 bases from J, with 12 bases between. CDR3 loop: CASSRDSVNEQFF. The CDR3 DNA follows: TGTGCCAGCAGCCGGGACTCAGTCAATGAGCAGTTCTTC.

The chain employs TRBV10-3 and TRBJ1-4; D is ambiguous. The germline V and J ends were trimmed by 4 bases and 7 bases, with 10 bases remaining between them. Germline lookup yields CDR1 ENHRY and CDR2 SYGVKD. The CDR3 is 13 amino acids. This CDR3 reads CAISATDFEKLFF. In DNA, the CDR3 is TGTGCCATCAGTGCGACCGACTTTGAAAAACTGTTTTTT.

V usage is TRBV30 and J usage is TRBJ2-1; TRBD1 might be the D (6 bases). Trimming removed 3 bases at V and 7 bases at J, with 7 bases between. The germline CDR1 and CDR2 sequences are GTSNPN and SVGIG (reference sequence). This CDR3 comprises 11 residues. The CDR3 region has the DNA TGTGCCTGGAGCGGGACAAATGAGCAGTTCTTC. This gives the protein CAWSGTNEQFF.

This chain joins TRBV6-5 and TRBJ1-1; 10 bases align to TRBD1. The CDR3 is made up of 14 amino acids. J lost 7 bases, V lost 5 bases, and 7 bases had no gene match. Germline V CDR1 and CDR2: MNHEY, SVGAGI. CDR3 in DNA: TGTGCCAGCAGTCGACCAGGGACAGGGGTTGAAGCTTTCTTT. It translates to CASSRPGTGVEAFF.

The rearrangement links TRBV21-1 to TRBJ2-7; the table calls TRBD2, which could not be checked here. TRBV21-1 is deemed a pseudogene. The CDR3 runs to 14 residues. CDR3 DNA sequence: TGTGCCAGCCCTGGCGCGGGAGGCCCCTACGAGCAGTACTTC. Protein: CASPGAGGPYEQYF.

Only one count was recorded for this clone. The chain joins TRBV2 to TRBJ2-1; D is perhaps TRBD1 (5 bases). Germline lookup yields CDR1 SNHLY and CDR2 FYNNEI. The CDR3 is 13 residues long. V was clipped by 7 bases and J by 8 bases, with 15 bases between them. The CDR3: CASTYKGFDEQFF. For the CDR3, the DNA is TGTGCCAGCACCTATAAGGGGTTTGATGAGCAGTTCTTC.

J is TRBJ2-2 and V is TRBV11-2, with a weak D call TRBD1 (5 bases). This CDR3 is built from 15 residues. The ends were cut back, 2 bases at V and 2 bases at J, with 9 bases in the middle. CDR1 SGHAT and CDR2 FQNNGV come from the germline V gene. CDR3 sequence (DNA): TGTGCCAGCAGCTTAAGGGGATTTAACACCGGGGAGCTGTTTTTT. This encodes CASSLRGFNTGELFF.

Points on this clone: Other DNA sequences in the sample encode the same CDR3. The CDR3 DNA sequence: TGCGCCAGCAGCCCTGGAGGGGGGGGTACAGATACGCAGTATTTT. Its translation: CASSPGGGGTDTQYF. J is TRBJ2-3 and V is TRBV5-1; TRBD2 might be the D (7 bases). CDR1 and CDR2 from the germline V gene are SGHRS and YFSETQ. V was clipped by 4 bases and J by 3 bases, with 15 bases between them. The CDR3 extends over 15 amino acids.

CDR3 coding DNA: TGTGCCAGCAGCAATCAGGGAGGAGGGTATGGCTACACCTTC. Its translation: CASSNQGGGYGYTF. This rearrangement joins TRBV7-2 to TRBJ1-2, with a weak D call TRBD1 (5 bases). The CDR3 consists of 14 residues. Germline CDR1 and CDR2: SGHTA and FQGNSA. The germline V and J ends were trimmed by 5 bases and 5 bases, with 15 bases remaining between them.

V gene TRBV11-2 combines with J gene TRBJ1-4; 10 nucleotides line up with TRBD1. Germline lookup yields CDR1 SGHAT and CDR2 FQNNGV. The junction had 1 base not matched to a gene; V was cut back by 2 bases and J by 4 bases. CDR3 size: 15 residues. The CDR3, as DNA: TGTGCCAGCAGCTTATGGACAGGGGGTAATGAAAAACTGTTTTTT. Amino acids: CASSLWTGGNEKLFF. Full variable domain (missing parts from reference TRBV11-2 and TRBJ1-4): EAGVAQSPRYKIIEKRQSVAFWCNPISGHATLYWYQQILGQGPKLLIQFQNNGVVDDSQLPKDRFSAERLKGVDSTLKIQPAKLEDSAVYLCASSLWTGGNEKLFFGSGTQLSVL.

This clone appeared once. The genes are TRBV30 and TRBJ2-2; TRBD2 might be the D (6 bases). V gave up 0 bases and J gave up 6 bases, with 8 bases separating them. Germline CDR1 and CDR2: GTSNPN and SVGIG (reference sequence). CDR3 size: 13 residues. DNA of the CDR3: TGTGCCTGGAGTGTACGGGAGCCCGGGGAGCTGTTTTTT. This translates into CAWSVREPGELFF.

CDR3 sequence reads: CASSPGQGNNEQFF. The CDR3 DNA reads as TGTGCCAGCAGTCCGGGACAGGGGAACAATGAGCAGTTCTTC. The chain employs TRBV7-3 and TRBJ2-1; 10 bases map to TRBD1. Looked up from germline, CDR1 is SGHTA and CDR2 is FQGTGA. The V and J ends lost 6 bases and 5 bases, in that order; junction bases with no gene match: 4. The CDR3 covers 14 residues.

CDR3 amino acids: CASSQGPGNIYGYTF. DNA for the CDR3: TGCGCCAGCAGCCAAGGTCCAGGGAACATCTATGGCTACACCTTC. This chain links TRBV4-3 with TRBJ1-2; D might be TRBD1 (5 bases). CDR1 LGHNA and CDR2 YSLEER come from the germline V gene. V lost 1 base, J lost 4 bases, and 13 bases lay in between. The CDR3 runs 15 residues.

This clone came up once. The chain is built from TRBV2 and TRBJ1-4; TRBD1 agrees at 8 bases. The CDR3 length is 15 residues. CDR1 SNHLY and CDR2 FYNNEI come from the germline V gene. V was pared by 2 bases and J by 4 bases, with 3 bases of the junction left unmatched. CDR3 loop: CASSERQGNNEKLFF. The CDR3 bases are TGTGCCAGCAGTGAACGACAGGGGAATAATGAAAAACTGTTTTTT.